This T cell receptor (beta chain) came from a study of cytomegalovirus exposure and HLA in healthy donors. The PCR made use of 60 Vbeta and 13 Jbeta primers. Some clones are missing from TCRdb's copy, which holds only in-frame ones; the method was immunoSEQ multiplex PCR. The data show approximately 91,000 clones, 55% to 80% seen once. Germline assignment: CDR1 SGHTA and CDR2 FQGNSA. Trimming at V came to 4 bases and at J to 4 bases, leaving 5 bases not matched to a gene. There are 14 residues in the CDR3. This TCR came from a female donor in good health and CMV-seronegative. The V call is TRBV7-2, the J call TRBJ1-2, with 8 nucleotides matching TRBD1. The sequenced sample was PBMCs. CDR3 DNA sequence: TGTGCCAGCAGCTCGGACAGGGTGGCCTATGGCTACACCTTC. Its protein product is CASSSDRVAYGYTF.